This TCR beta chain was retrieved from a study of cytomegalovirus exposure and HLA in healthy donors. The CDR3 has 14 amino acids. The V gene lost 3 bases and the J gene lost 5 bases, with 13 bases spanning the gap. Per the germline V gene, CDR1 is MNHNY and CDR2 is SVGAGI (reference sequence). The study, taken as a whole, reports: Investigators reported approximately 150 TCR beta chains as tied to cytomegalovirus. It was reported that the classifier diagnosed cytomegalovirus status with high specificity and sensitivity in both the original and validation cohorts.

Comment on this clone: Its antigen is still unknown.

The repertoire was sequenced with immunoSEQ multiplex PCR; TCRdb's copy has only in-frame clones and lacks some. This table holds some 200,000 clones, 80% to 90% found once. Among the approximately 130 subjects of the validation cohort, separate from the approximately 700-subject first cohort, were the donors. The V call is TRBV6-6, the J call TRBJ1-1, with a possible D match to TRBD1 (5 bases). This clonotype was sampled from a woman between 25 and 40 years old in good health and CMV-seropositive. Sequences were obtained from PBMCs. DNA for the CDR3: TGTGCCAGCAGTTATCTAGGGGCAGGGACTGAAGCTTTCTTT. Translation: CASSYLGAGTEAFF.